This passage covers 32 T cell receptor beta chains from one sample sequenced in a study of vaccination and CD4 T cells after COVID-19. In TCRdb, the PCR reads were re-called with MiXCR into one record per CDR3 protein. The data hold 12,000 to 15,000 distinct CDR3 sequences, with 65% to 70% observed a single time. Specimen: CD4+ T cells from blood, collected after SARS-CoV-2 vaccination. Receptors were obtained from a human donor who had recovered from COVID-19.

This clonotype is a singleton in its sample. The chain employs TRBV20-1 and TRBJ1-2; unclear D gene. The CDR3 contains 13 residues. Between the trimmed V and J ends, which lost 5 bases and 6 bases, there was a span of 16 bases. CDR1 and CDR2 (germline): DFQATT, SNEGSKA (reference sequence). CDR3 residues: CSAPEGQKNGYTF. CDR3 sequence (DNA): TGCAGTGCTCCTGAGGGCCAAAAGAATGGCTACACCTTC.

This clonotype was recorded a few times. The chain uses TRBV2 and TRBJ2-7; D remains unclear. Germline-derived CDR1 and CDR2 are SNHLY and FYNNEI. The CDR3 contains 13 residues. Trimming left V 6 bases short and J 1 base short, with 10 bases between. This CDR3 reads CASREDPSYEQYF. The CDR3, as DNA: TGTGCCAGCAGAGAGGACCCATCCTACGAGCAGTACTTC.

This clonotype was counted only a few times. V usage is TRBV20-1 and J usage is TRBJ2-3, with unresolved D. From germline, CDR1 is DFQATT and CDR2 SNEGSKA (reference sequence). The V end lost 3 bases, the J end lost 1 base, and 11 bases lay between the germline ends. The CDR3 totals 14 residues. CDR3 protein: CSARSGIGTDTQYF. The CDR3 region has the DNA TGCAGTGCTAGGTCCGGAATAGGCACAGATACGCAGTATTTT.

As to this clonotype: A junction end diverges from the germline sequence, so it may reflect a read error. The genes are TRBV28 and TRBJ1-5; maybe TRBD1 (6 bases). The CDR3 contains 13 residues. The germline V gene has CDR1 MDHEN and CDR2 SYDVKM. The CDR3 loop is CGAGELSNQPQHF. CDR3 in DNA: TGCGGAGCAGGGGAACTGAGCAATCAGCCCCAGCATTTT.

The table lists this clonotype with a count of one. A junction end diverges from the germline sequence, so it may reflect a read error. This chain joins TRBV10-3 and TRBJ1-5; no definite D call. The CDR3 loop spans 13 amino acids. CDR1 and CDR2 (germline): ENHRY, SYGVKD. The CDR3 nucleotides read TGTGCCATCACTGAGGACGCTCGGGGGCCCCAGCATTTT. As protein: CAITEDARGPQHF.

The V call is TRBV7-8, the J call TRBJ2-2, with D perhaps TRBD2 (5 bases). Germline loops: CDR1 SGHVS, CDR2 FQNEAQ. V lost 6 bases and J 2 bases, leaving 16 bases between the germline ends. The CDR3 covers 16 residues. CDR3 loop: CASSQRLSRNTGELFF. CDR3 bases: TGTGCCAGCAGTCAAAGACTATCGAGAAACACCGGGGAGCTGTTTTTT. The whole variable domain, filled in from reference TRBV7-8 and TRBJ2-2, reads GAGVSQSPRYKVAKRGQDVALRCDPISGHVSLFWYQQALGQGPEFLTYFQNEAQLDKSGLPSDRFFAERPEGSVSTLKIQRTQQEDSAVYLCASSQRLSRNTGELFFGEGSRLTVL.

This chain joins TRBV15 and TRBJ2-1; 9 positions agree with TRBD2. This CDR3 comprises 15 residues. Germline V gene sequence: CDR1 LNHNV, CDR2 YYDKDF (reference sequence). Trimming at V came to 1 base and at J to 4 bases, leaving 2 bases not matched to a gene. CDR3 in amino acids: CATSRGSGSYNEQFF. The CDR3 DNA sequence: TGTGCCACCAGCAGAGGTAGCGGGAGTTACAATGAGCAGTTCTTC. Looking up the rest from reference TRBV15 and TRBJ2-1 gives the full variable domain: DAMVIQNPRYQVTQFGKPVTLSCSQTLNHNVMYWYQQKSSQAPKLLFHYYDKDFNNEADTPDNFQSRRPNTSFCFLDIRSPGLGDTAMYLCATSRGSGSYNEQFFGPGTRLTVL.

This clonotype has more than one count but fewer than ten. The chain recombines TRBV6-5 with TRBJ2-1, with D uncertain. Per germline, CDR1 MNHEY and CDR2 SVGAGI. The CDR3 extends over 15 amino acids. V lost 2 bases to trimming and J lost 0 bases, with 8 bases between them. CDR3 loop: CASSYKSGSYNEQFF. As DNA, the CDR3 is TGTGCCAGCAGTTACAAATCTGGCTCCTACAATGAGCAGTTCTTC.

J is TRBJ2-7 and V is TRBV7-3; D might be TRBD2 (5 bases). This CDR3 is 13 amino acids long. Germline V CDR1 and CDR2: SGHTA, FQGTGA. V was clipped by 5 bases and J by 6 bases, with 14 bases between them. CDR3 in amino acids: CASSPRGQGEQYF. CDR3 DNA: TGTGCCAGCAGCCCCCGAGGGCAAGGCGAGCAGTACTTC. The full variable domain, in which reference TRBV7-3 and TRBJ2-7 provide the parts outside the CDR3, is GAGVSQTPSNKVTEKGKYVELRCDPISGHTALYWYRQSLGQGPEFLIYFQGTGAADDSGLPNDRFFAVRPEGSVSTLKIQRTERGDSAVYLCASSPRGQGEQYFGPGTRLTVT.

This chain uses TRBV20-1 with TRBJ1-1, with a weak D call TRBD1 (5 bases). Trimming left V 4 bases short and J 4 bases short, with 19 bases between. The V gene's germline CDR1 is DFQATT and CDR2 SNEGSKA (reference sequence). The length of the CDR3 is 15 residues. The CDR3 region has the DNA TGCAGTGCTATATCGCCCCCTTGGGGGGGCACTGAAGCTTTCTTT. Translating gives CSAISPPWGGTEAFF.

CDR3 in amino acids: CASSVSLGEYEQYF. For the CDR3, the DNA is TGTGCCAGCAGCGTAAGTCTGGGAGAGTACGAGCAGTACTTC. V usage is TRBV9 and J usage is TRBJ2-7, with TRBD2 as a possible D gene (5 bases). Deletions cut 1 base from V and 4 bases from J, with 12 bases between. Germline CDR1 is SGDLS and CDR2 is YYNGEE. This CDR3 is built from 14 residues.

The table lists this clonotype with a few counts. CDR3 bases: TGCAGTGCAGGGGTGGGTGGGGGTAATGAAAAACTGTTTTTT. Translating gives CSAGVGGGNEKLFF. This chain links TRBV20-1 with TRBJ1-4, with D perhaps matching TRBD1 (5 bases). The V end lost 6 bases, the J end lost 4 bases, and 15 bases lay between the germline ends. CDR1 and CDR2 from the germline V gene are DFQATT and SNEGSKA (reference sequence). CDR3 length: 14 amino acids.

This rearrangement joins TRBV6-1 to TRBJ2-7; D may be TRBD1 (5 bases). V was pared by 5 bases and J by 3 bases, with 17 bases between. The CDR3 totals 15 residues. Germline V CDR1 and CDR2: MNHNS, SASEGT. CDR3 residues: CASSPRPRQLYEQYF. For the CDR3, the DNA is TGTGCCAGCAGTCCCCGGCCTCGACAGCTCTACGAGCAGTACTTC.

The chain combines TRBV6-1 with TRBJ2-7; a weak D match, TRBD2 (6 bases). V lost 6 bases to trimming and J lost 11 bases, with 20 bases between them. Germline CDR1 reads MNHNS; CDR2 reads SASEGT. The CDR3 contains 13 residues. CDR3 sequence (DNA): TGTGCCAGCAGGGACTACGATAAGCTCCGGGAGTACTTC. This translates into CASRDYDKLREYF.

This rearrangement joins TRBV6-5 to TRBJ2-2, with TRBD2 identical over 10 bases. Germline CDR1 is MNHEY and CDR2 is SVGAGI. Germline trimming cut 2 bases from V and 7 bases from J; bases unmatched to any gene: 7. The CDR3 loop spans 16 amino acids. The CDR3 DNA reads as TGTGCCAGCAGTTACGTGCTAGCGGGAGAAGTCGGGGAGCTGTTTTTT. Translating gives CASSYVLAGEVGELFF.

There are a few counts of this clonotype. CDR3 sequence (DNA): TGCAGTGCTAGAGAGGTACAGGGGATTTGGACCCAGTACTTC. Translation: CSAREVQGIWTQYF. This rearrangement joins TRBV20-1 to TRBJ2-5, with TRBD1 identical over 7 bases. The CDR3 is 14 residues long. Germline V gene data show CDR1 as DFQATT and CDR2 as SNEGSKA (reference sequence). With V trimmed by 0 bases and J by 7 bases, 8 bases remained unmatched.

The rearrangement links TRBV7-2 to TRBJ1-1, with TRBD1 matching over 7 bases. This CDR3 region has 13 residues. V was clipped by 5 bases and J by 7 bases; unmatched bases: 7. The germline gives CDR1 SGHTA, CDR2 FQGNSA. The CDR3 sequence: CASSPDRVGEAFF. DNA of the CDR3: TGTGCCAGCAGCCCCGACAGGGTGGGTGAAGCTTTCTTT.

The genes are TRBV27 and TRBJ2-1; 8 positions agree with TRBD2. V was clipped by 6 bases and J by 5 bases; unmatched bases: 6. Germline V CDR1 and CDR2: MNHEY, SMNVEV (reference sequence). This CDR3 comprises 14 residues. The CDR3 region is CASRTSVHNNEQFF. DNA for the CDR3: TGTGCCAGCAGGACTAGCGTTCACAACAATGAGCAGTTCTTC.

The rearrangement joins TRBV2 to TRBJ1-6, with unresolved D. Germline lookup yields CDR1 SNHLY and CDR2 FYNNEI. The CDR3 covers 14 residues. Trimming cost V 8 bases and J 5 bases, with 13 bases left between them. The CDR3 coding sequence is TGTGCCAGCGCTGGCAGGCCAGATAATTCACCCCTCCACTTT. It yields the protein CASAGRPDNSPLHF. The variable domain in full, with the rest retrieved from reference TRBV2 and TRBJ1-6, is EPEVTQTPSHQVTQMGQEVILRCVPISNHLYFYWYRQILGQKVEFLVSFYNNEISEKSEIFDDQFSVERPDGSNFTLKIRSTKLEDSAMYFCASAGRPDNSPLHFGNGTRLTVT.

The V gene is TRBV2, the J gene TRBJ1-5; D gene uncertain. This CDR3 is 13 amino acids long. Trimming left V 3 bases short and J 2 bases short, with 5 bases between. CDR1 and CDR2 (germline): SNHLY, FYNNEI. The CDR3 DNA is TGTGCCAGCAGTGATCACGGCAATCAGCCCCAGCATTTT. This sequence encodes CASSDHGNQPQHF.

The CDR3 DNA reads as TGTGCCACCAGTAGTAGCGGGATTGAAGATGAGCAGTTCTTC. Its protein is CATSSSGIEDEQFF. This chain joins TRBV24-1 and TRBJ2-1; the match to TRBD2 covers 8 bases. Trimming cost V 6 bases and J 8 bases; bases outside gene matches: 8. The V gene's germline CDR1 is KGHDR and CDR2 SFDVKD. The CDR3 is 14 amino acids.

This chain uses TRBV12-3 or TRBV12-4 with TRBJ1-6; D is uncertain. This CDR3 contains 16 residues. V lost 3 bases, J lost 9 bases, and 18 bases lay in between. The CDR3 loop is CASSLEGSVLGSPLHF. The CDR3 DNA reads TGTGCCAGCAGTTTGGAGGGTTCGGTCCTAGGTTCACCCCTCCACTTT.

V is TRBV6-5 and J is TRBJ2-1; D is perhaps TRBD2 (5 bases). Per the germline V gene, CDR1 is MNHEY and CDR2 is SVGAGI. V was cut by 2 bases and J by 8 bases, with 22 bases left in between. The CDR3 contains 17 residues. DNA for the CDR3: TGTGCCAGCAGTTACAGCGGAAGAGGGTTAGACTCGGATGAGCAGTTCTTC. Amino acids: CASSYSGRGLDSDEQFF.

The genes are TRBV6-5 and TRBJ2-7, with 11 positions matching TRBD2. The CDR3 spans 18 residues. Germline values: CDR1 MNHEY, CDR2 SVGAGI. The junction had 13 bases not matched to a gene; V was cut back by 0 bases and J by 6 bases. CDR3 coding DNA: TGTGCCAGCAGTTACTCTCTTCCCTGGAGTAGCGGGGGGGGCGAGCAGTACTTC. It specifies CASSYSLPWSSGGGEQYF.

The chain recombines TRBV6-2 or TRBV6-3 with TRBJ2-1; 8 bases agree with TRBD2. The V and J ends lost 8 bases and 10 bases, in that order; junction bases with no gene match: 13. The germline CDR1 and CDR2 sequences are MNHEY and SVGEGT. This CDR3 comprises 14 residues. The CDR3 DNA reads TGTGCCAGCCACGCGGGAGGTGGTGGGTACGAGCAGTTCTTC. As protein: CASHAGGGGYEQFF.

This sequence joins TRBV21-1 and TRBJ2-7; the D call TRBD2 from the table was never checked on the DNA. TRBV21-1 constitutes a pseudogene. The CDR3 is made up of 14 amino acids. The CDR3 region is CASSKGLAGGPGYF. DNA for the CDR3: TGTGCCAGCAGCAAAGGACTAGCGGGAGGGCCGGGGTACTTC.

This rearrangement joins TRBV6-2 or TRBV6-3 to TRBJ2-3, with 9 bases identical to TRBD1. V shed 6 bases and J 2 bases; nucleotides not matched to a gene: 6. The CDR3 extends over 15 amino acids. In germline, CDR1 is MNHEY, CDR2 SVGEGT. CDR3 DNA: TGTGCCAGCAGCCCCGGGACAGGGCACACAGATACGCAGTATTTT. Its translation is CASSPGTGHTDTQYF.

V and J are TRBV6-1 and TRBJ2-1; no reliable D call. This CDR3 has 12 residues. Germline values: CDR1 MNHNS, CDR2 SASEGT. The V and J ends lost 3 bases and 7 bases respectively, with 7 bases between them. The CDR3 region has the DNA TGTGCCAGCAGTGACAGGATAAATGAGCAGTTCTTC. As protein: CASSDRINEQFF.

The V and J genes are TRBV7-9 and TRBJ2-7; unclear D gene. The CDR3 has 12 amino acids. V was clipped by 5 bases and J by 5 bases, with 10 bases between them. Germline V gene sequence: CDR1 SEHNR, CDR2 FQNEAQ (reference sequence). CDR3 DNA sequence: TGTGCCAGCAGCACGAAAAGGGACGAGCAGTACTTC. Protein product: CASSTKRDEQYF.

The chain uses TRBV7-8 and TRBJ2-7; weak D call: TRBD2 (6 bases). The CDR3 loop spans 16 amino acids. CDR1 is SGHVS, CDR2 FQNEAQ, per germline. V gave up 1 base and J gave up 3 bases, with 16 bases separating them. CDR3 protein: CASSLVGGNSLYEQYF. In DNA form, the CDR3 reads TGTGCCAGCAGCTTAGTTGGGGGGAATTCCCTCTACGAGCAGTACTTC.

This chain joins TRBV7-2 and TRBJ2-3; D not resolved. Germline assignment: CDR1 SGHTA and CDR2 FQGNSA. This CDR3 spans 12 amino acids. Trimming removed 1 base from V and 11 bases from J, with 10 bases in between. CDR3 region: CASSLDLSGQYF. In DNA form, the CDR3 reads TGTGCCAGCAGCTTAGATCTTTCGGGGCAGTATTTT.

V and J are TRBV20-1 and TRBJ2-2; D ambiguous. This CDR3 spans 14 amino acids. The V and J ends lost 3 bases and 3 bases respectively, with 11 bases between them. The germline gives CDR1 DFQATT, CDR2 SNEGSKA (reference sequence). CDR3 nucleotides: TGCAGTGCTAGGCGAGGCGGCTACACCGGGGAGCTGTTTTTT. It specifies CSARRGGYTGELFF.